This TCR beta chain was documented in a study of blood T cell repertoires in COVID-19. Study context: The study drew acute and convalescent COVID-19 samples from the United States, Italy and Spain. PBMCs, B-cell-depleted T cells, or T cells provided the cDNA or gDNA that made up the material.

This clone was detected only once. As handled by the study authors: Reference gene primer amplification gave estimated nucleated cell counts. Repertoires were generated with immunoSEQ multiplex PCR, while TCRdb's copy carries only in-frame clones and drops some. V, J and clone size are those of that table, while D and trimming were read from the DNA. This table has around 190,000 clones, under 80% appearing once. The germline V gene encodes CDR1 MNHEY and CDR2 SVGAGI. The CDR3 spans 15 residues. V gave up 2 bases and J gave up 4 bases; unmatched junction bases: 4. This TCR was recovered from a woman aged 45-65 years with acute or convalescent COVID-19. Sequencing was carried out using peripheral blood. The rearrangement joins TRBV6-5 to TRBJ2-2; TRBD2 matches at 7 bases. In nucleotides, the CDR3 is TGTGCCAGCAGTTACGGGAGGGCAGGCACCGGGGAGCTGTTTTTT. This sequence encodes CASSYGRAGTGELFF.